The T cell receptor beta chain under discussion was sequenced for a study of technical replicates of blood from a handful of donors. Sequencing used immunoSEQ multiplex PCR; TCRdb keeps in-frame clones, though not all of them. The table has about 79,000 clones, more than 85% seen once. V lost 0 bases and J lost 5; bases outside the gene matches: 10. CDR3 length: 18 residues. Germline V gene data show CDR1 as MGHRA and CDR2 as YSYEKL. The sequence was obtained from a human donor in good health. Some clones in this sample may be carry-over from other donors' samples. Specimen: T cells isolated from PBMCs. This chain uses TRBV4-1 with TRBJ2-3; 11 bases are a match to TRBD2. The CDR3 sequence: CASSQDIVLAGVEDTQYF. The CDR3 coding sequence is TGCGCCAGCAGCCAAGATATTGTACTAGCGGGAGTTGAAGATACGCAGTATTTT.